The rows below give T cell receptor beta chains drawn from one sample of a study of blood T cell repertoires in COVID-19. Measured with immunoSEQ multiplex PCR; TCRdb has only the in-frame clones, and not every one. The top ten clones hold 2.5% to 3% of a sample with around 150,000 clones, more than 80% of them seen once. The specimen sequenced was peripheral blood. The receptors stem from a man aged 55 to 70 with acute or convalescent COVID-19. Each CDR3 is given with its conserved first and last residue. A D gene is named only where the DNA matches it firmly. Where a row states a size, it is once, few, many or the class of an expanded clone; other rows omit it.

j_call cdr3_length clone_size v_call d_call cdr3_aa cdr3_nt
TRBJ2-7 14 - TRBV3-1/TRBV3-2 TRBD2 CASSFSGAPYEQYF TGTGCCAGCAGCTTCAGCGGGGCCCCCTACGAGCAGTACTTC
TRBJ2-7 17 once TRBV11-2 TRBD2 CASSLGSGGLADYEQYF TGTGCCAGCAGCTTAGGATCGGGGGGACTAGCCGATTACGAGCAGTACTTC
TRBJ2-7 16 - TRBV7-2 TRBD2 CASSFGSGGPSYEQYF TGTGCCAGCAGCTTCGGCTCGGGGGGGCCTTCCTACGAGCAGTACTTC
TRBJ1-1 15 - TRBV19 - CASSIGQIMNTEAFF TGTGCCAGTAGTATTGGACAGATAATGAACACTGAAGCTTTCTTT
TRBJ1-2 12 - TRBV3-1/TRBV3-2 TRBD1 CASSQGDGTADF TGTGCCAGCAGCCAAGGGGATGGGACAGCAGACTTC
TRBJ2-5 15 - TRBV27 TRBD1 CASSLRGLWQETQYF TGTGCCAGCAGTTTGAGGGGGCTGTGGCAAGAGACCCAGTACTTC
TRBJ1-4 17 once TRBV19 TRBD1 CASSGRGPRPTNEKLFF TGTGCCAGTAGTGGCAGGGGGCCGCGACCAACTAATGAAAAACTGTTTTTT
TRBJ2-7 13 - TRBV7-2 - CASSQGHSYEQYF TGTGCCAGCAGCCAGGGACACTCCTACGAGCAGTACTTC
TRBJ1-3 17 - TRBV4-3 - CASSQARAGGSGNTIYF TGCGCCAGCAGCCAAGCCCGGGCCGGGGGTTCTGGAAACACCATATATTTT
TRBJ1-6 17 once TRBV4-1 - CASSQSPRQAYNSPLHF TGCGCCAGCAGCCAATCCCCTAGACAGGCCTATAATTCACCCCTCCACTTT
TRBJ1-4 12 - TRBV30 - CAWGQFNEKLFF TGTGCCTGGGGACAGTTTAATGAAAAACTGTTTTTT
TRBJ1-2 13 once TRBV2 - CASSAEGNYGYTF TGTGCCAGCAGTGCGGAGGGGAACTATGGCTACACCTTC
TRBJ1-3 15 - TRBV14 TRBD1 CASSGQGGSRNTIYF TGTGCCAGCTCCGGACAGGGGGGTTCGCGAAACACCATATATTTT
TRBJ1-5 15 - TRBV19 - CASSIGGQGGQPQHF TGTGCCAGTAGTATAGGGGGGCAGGGTGGACAGCCCCAGCATTTT
TRBJ1-1 12 - TRBV6-6 - CASPDGAGEAFF TGTGCCAGCCCTGATGGGGCCGGTGAAGCTTTCTTT
TRBJ2-1 13 - TRBV2 TRBD2 CATRGTNYNEQFF TGTGCCACCAGAGGGACTAACTACAATGAGCAGTTCTTC
TRBJ1-2 14 once TRBV2 TRBD1 CASSSTGGGYGYTF TGTGCCAGCAGTTCGACAGGGGGCGGCTATGGCTACACCTTC
TRBJ1-5 14 once TRBV6-5 - CASSYEGANQPQHF TGTGCCAGCAGTTACGAAGGGGCCAATCAGCCCCAGCATTTT
TRBJ1-5 13 - TRBV6-5 - CASSLQVNQPQHF TGTGCCAGCAGTTTGCAGGTCAATCAGCCCCAGCATTTT
TRBJ1-1 14 - TRBV5-4 - CASSSGVMNTEAFF TGTGCCAGCAGCTCAGGGGTGATGAACACTGAAGCTTTCTTT
TRBJ2-3 14 - TRBV6-6 - CASSHSTSTDTQYF TGTGCCAGCAGTCACAGCACTAGCACAGATACGCAGTATTTT
TRBJ1-2 13 - TRBV11-2 - CASSLDRSHGYTF TGTGCCAGCAGCTTGGACAGAAGTCATGGCTACACCTTC